This is a list of T cell receptor beta chains from one sample in a study of blood T cell repertoires in COVID-19. The table came from immunoSEQ multiplex PCR; TCRdb's copy has only in-frame clones and leaves some out. The data show a few hundred thousand clones, with about 83% seen just once and roughly 9.4% held by the top ten. Sequencing was carried out using PBMCs or T cells enriched from blood (not recorded which). These receptor sequences come from a woman aged 45 to 65 who had recovered from COVID-19. Each CDR3 is given with its conserved first and last residue. The order of the fields is D gene, clone size, V gene, J gene, CDR3 DNA, CDR3 protein. D genes are given only for firm matches. Where a row states a size, it is once, few, many or the class of an expanded clone; other rows omit it.

-	-	TRBV3-1/TRBV3-2	TRBJ1-4	TGTGCCAGCAGCCAAGATCGACGGGGAACTAATGAAAAACTGTTTTTT	CASSQDRRGTNEKLFF
-	-	TRBV5-1	TRBJ2-2	TGCGCCAGCAGCTATAGCGGTGCGAACACCGGGGAGCTGTTTTTT	CASSYSGANTGELFF
-	-	TRBV19	TRBJ1-6	TGTGCCAGTAGTATTGGGGCAGCACCTAAGAATTCACCCCTCCACTTT	CASSIGAAPKNSPLHF
-	once	TRBV11-3	TRBJ1-1	TGTGCCAGCAGCTCCTCAGGGGTGGGGAGCACTGAAGCTTTCTTT	CASSSSGVGSTEAFF
-	-	TRBV7-4	TRBJ1-5	TGTGCCAGCAGCTTAGCTGGGGGCGGTCAGCCCCAGCATTTT	CASSLAGGGQPQHF
TRBD1	once	TRBV9	TRBJ1-6	TGTGCCAGCAGCGGGAGCGGACAGGGCGGACCCCTCCACTTT	CASSGSGQGGPLHF
-	-	TRBV9	TRBJ1-1	TGTGCCAGCAGCGTAAGGGCAGGAGGTGAAGCTTTCTTT	CASSVRAGGEAFF
-	-	TRBV12-3/TRBV12-4	TRBJ1-2	TGTGCCAGCACTCTACAGGGCACGGCTGGCTACACCTTC	CASTLQGTAGYTF
-	-	TRBV15	TRBJ1-6	TGTGCCACCAGCAGGGACAATAATTCACCCCTCCACTTT	CATSRDNNSPLHF
TRBD1	-	TRBV24-1	TRBJ2-2	TGTGCCACCAGTGATTTGCCTAACAGGGGGATCGGCACCGGGGAGCTGTTTTTT	CATSDLPNRGIGTGELFF
TRBD1	-	TRBV27	TRBJ1-2	TGTGCCAGCGGGACAGGGAGGAATGGCTACACCTTC	CASGTGRNGYTF
-	-	TRBV3-1/TRBV3-2	TRBJ2-5	TGTGCCAGCAGCCAAGCTCTAGGAGAGACCCAGTACTTC	CASSQALGETQYF
TRBD2	-	TRBV7-2	TRBJ2-5	TGTGCCAGCAGCATAGGACTAGCGGCGGAGACCCAGTACTTC	CASSIGLAAETQYF
-	few	TRBV6-5	TRBJ1-6	TGTGCCAGCAGTTACTCGGCAGTATATTCACCCCTCCACTTT	CASSYSAVYSPLHF
-	-	TRBV6-2/TRBV6-3	TRBJ1-5	TGTGCCAGCAGTTGGCCTGATCAGCCCCAGCATTTT	CASSWPDQPQHF
-	-	TRBV29-1	TRBJ2-7	TGCAGCGTTCTGAAGCCAACCGCTGACGAGCAGTACTTC	CSVLKPTADEQYF
TRBD1	-	TRBV5-6	TRBJ2-7	TGTGCCAGCAGCTTCGCCGGGACAGGCTCCTACGAGCAGTACTTC	CASSFAGTGSYEQYF
-	-	TRBV29-1	TRBJ2-7	TGCAGCGCCGGGGGGCTGTTTGAGGACGAGCAGTACTTC	CSAGGLFEDEQYF
-	once	TRBV7-9	TRBJ2-7	TGTGCCAGCAGCTTCTCAGGAGGCTCCTACGAGCAGTACTTC	CASSFSGGSYEQYF
TRBD1	few	TRBV7-2	TRBJ1-4	TGTGCCAGCAGCTTAGCGGGGACAGAACGTGAAAAACTGTTTTTT	CASSLAGTEREKLFF
-	-	TRBV19	TRBJ1-2	TGTGCCAGTCAGAGGCGGGGAGGCTACACCTTC	CASQRRGGYTF
-	-	TRBV13	TRBJ1-1	TGTGCCAGCAGCGGCAGGGGAAGTTGGACTGAAGCTTTCTTT	CASSGRGSWTEAFF
TRBD1	-	TRBV9	TRBJ2-5	TGTGCCAGCAGCGTAGGCCTAACAGGGGGAGAGACCCAGTACTTC	CASSVGLTGGETQYF
-	-	TRBV19	TRBJ1-4	TGTGCCAGTAGTATAGATCTCTCAGGACTACTCTACCCTAATGAAAAACTGTTTTTT	CASSIDLSGLLYPNEKLFF
-	-	TRBV7-2	TRBJ1-2	TGTGCCAGCAGCTTGGGGGGAACCTATGGCTACACCTTC	CASSLGGTYGYTF
-	few	TRBV28	TRBJ1-2	TGTGCCAGCAGTTCAAACGACAGGCCGATTAACTATGGCTACACCTTC	CASSSNDRPINYGYTF
-	-	TRBV7-2	TRBJ2-5	TGTGCCAGCAGCTTAGATCGAGAGACCCAGTACTTC	CASSLDRETQYF
-	-	TRBV6-2/TRBV6-3	TRBJ1-6	TGTGCCAGCAGTTACTCGTCCTTCCTCAGCTCCTATAATTCACCCCTCCACTTT	CASSYSSFLSSYNSPLHF
TRBD1	-	TRBV10-3	TRBJ1-2	TGTGCCATCAGTGAGACACGGACAGGCACCAACCGCCCTAACTATGGCTACACCTTC	CAISETRTGTNRPNYGYTF
-	-	TRBV4-2	TRBJ2-3	TGTGCCAGCAGCCAAGCCAAGCCCACAGATACGCAGTATTTT	CASSQAKPTDTQYF
-	-	TRBV7-3	TRBJ2-3	TGTGCCAGCAGCTTAACAACCCTCGGCCGAGGTACGCAGTATTTT	CASSLTTLGRGTQYF
-	-	TRBV6-5	TRBJ1-2	TGTGCCAGCAGCCCCGAGCAGGGAGGCTATGGCTACACCTTC	CASSPEQGGYGYTF
-	-	TRBV28	TRBJ1-4	TGTGCCAGCAGCCCCGGGACAAATGCTAATGAAAAACTGTTTTTT	CASSPGTNANEKLFF
-	once	TRBV4-2	TRBJ1-3	TGTGCCAGCAGCCAAGTTATGGACAGCCAGGGAAACACCATATATTTT	CASSQVMDSQGNTIYF
TRBD1	-	TRBV27	TRBJ2-5	TGTGCCAGCAGTCCCGGGACAGGGGGCGTCGAGACCCAGTACTTC	CASSPGTGGVETQYF
TRBD1	-	TRBV7-9	TRBJ1-1	TGTGCCAGTAGGGGGCAGGGGGTATCGAGAGAAGCTTTCTTT	CASRGQGVSREAFF
-	once	TRBV4-3	TRBJ1-5	TGCGCCAGCAGCCAAGATACAGGGAGAGGTCAGCCCCAGCATTTT	CASSQDTGRGQPQHF
TRBD1	-	TRBV2	TRBJ1-2	TGTGCCAGCAGTGAATTTTGGACAGGAAAAAACTATGGCTACACCTTC	CASSEFWTGKNYGYTF
-	-	TRBV7-9	TRBJ1-4	TGTGCCAGCAGCACAACTCGGGGGGCAACTAATGAAAAACTGTTTTTT	CASSTTRGATNEKLFF
TRBD1	-	TRBV19	TRBJ2-2	TGTGCCAGTAGGATAGGTGGGACAGGGGCGACATCAAGAAAGAACACCGGGGAGCTGTTTTTT	CASRIGGTGATSRKNTGELFF
TRBD2	-	TRBV6-5	TRBJ2-7	TGTGCCAGCAAGAGGACTAGCGAATACGAGCAGTACTTC	CASKRTSEYEQYF
-	-	TRBV7-2	TRBJ1-3	TGTGCCAGCAGCTTAGGTTCAGGTTTCTCTGGAAACACCATATATTTT	CASSLGSGFSGNTIYF
-	-	TRBV5-1	TRBJ2-1	TGCGCCAGCAGCTTGGGACAGGTTGGAAATGAGCAGTTCTTC	CASSLGQVGNEQFF
TRBD1	-	TRBV18	TRBJ1-2	TGTGCCAGCTCCCTTAACCGGGACAGGGCTAACTATGGCTACACCTTC	CASSLNRDRANYGYTF
TRBD2	-	TRBV4-1	TRBJ2-1	TGCGCCAGCAGCCAAGGTAGCGGGGCCCAAACCTACAATGAGCAGTTCTTC	CASSQGSGAQTYNEQFF
TRBD1	-	TRBV5-5	TRBJ2-7	TGTGCCAGCAGCCCACTCACGGGACAGGGATTGTTCGAGCAGTACTTC	CASSPLTGQGLFEQYF
-	-	TRBV11-2	TRBJ1-2	TGTGCCAGCAGCCTCACCGCAGGGGTCTTGGGCTATGGCTACACCTTC	CASSLTAGVLGYGYTF
TRBD2	-	TRBV7-8	TRBJ2-7	TGTGCCAGCAGCTCCGGTACAGCGGGGTCCTACGAGCAGTACTTC	CASSSGTAGSYEQYF
TRBD1	-	TRBV10-3	TRBJ1-4	TGTGCCATCGGGACAGGGGATGAAAAACTGTTTTTT	CAIGTGDEKLFF
TRBD1	-	TRBV24-1	TRBJ1-1	TGTGCCACCAGTGATTCGACAGGGTGGACTGAAGCTTTCTTT	CATSDSTGWTEAFF
TRBD1	-	TRBV30	TRBJ1-2	TGTGCCTGGAGTGTAGACAGGGGAAACATTTATGGCTACACCTTC	CAWSVDRGNIYGYTF
TRBD1	-	TRBV9	TRBJ1-1	TGTGCCAGCAGCGTAACAGGGGGCGGCACTGAAGCTTTCTTT	CASSVTGGGTEAFF
-	-	TRBV6-5	TRBJ1-5	TGTGCCAGCAGTTCGCTCGGGCGGGGGACCAATCAGCCCCAGCATTTT	CASSSLGRGTNQPQHF
-	-	TRBV12-3/TRBV12-4	TRBJ2-5	TGTGCCTCGGCGGGTGGGGAGACCCAGTACTTC	CASAGGETQYF
-	few	TRBV18	TRBJ1-6	TGTGCCAGCTCACGAGAAGATTCACCCCTCCACTTT	CASSREDSPLHF
-	-	TRBV9	TRBJ1-3	TGTGCCAGCAGCGTAGCACAGGGCTTCTCTGGAAACACCATATATTTT	CASSVAQGFSGNTIYF
-	-	TRBV6-2/TRBV6-3	TRBJ1-6	TGTGCCAGCAGTTACGATAAGTCGCCGGGGAGTTTAATAACACCCCTCCACTTT	CASSYDKSPGSLITPLHF
-	-	TRBV27	TRBJ1-5	TGTGCCAGCAGGGGAGGGGGGGAGAATCAGCCCCAGCATTTT	CASRGGGENQPQHF
-	-	TRBV11-3	TRBJ2-3	TGTGCCAGCAGCTTAGGTCGGGGAGATACGCAGTATTTT	CASSLGRGDTQYF
-	once	TRBV28	TRBJ2-7	TGTGCCAGCAGAGGGGTGGCGGTGTACGAGCAGTACTTC	CASRGVAVYEQYF